This TCR beta chain was captured in a study of T-cell reconstitution after alpha-beta-depleted transplantation in children. Study-level points and caveats: Recipient T cells and thymic progenitors that survived were the source of the high TCRbeta diversity seen at day 60 in some patients. After one year, T-cell counts and TCRbeta diversity mostly came from new T cells. Several hundred expanded graft clones reportedly supplied alpha-beta T cells about two months after transplant.

Preparation of the TCRbeta library used unique molecular identifiers. TCRdb re-analysed the PCR reads in MiXCR, keeping a single row per CDR3 protein. The repertoire holds fewer than 350,000 distinct CDR3 sequences, approximately 10% seen once, with roughly a quarter in the top ten. As concerns this clonotype: Its antigen is unidentified.

The CDR3 extends over 13 amino acids. V lost 7 bases and J 4 bases, leaving 13 bases between the germline ends. CDR1 LGHDT and CDR2 YNNKEL come from the germline V gene (reference sequence). The chain joins TRBV3-1 to TRBJ2-5; the D is unclear. Sequencing used peripheral blood, obtained 180 days after TCRalphabeta/CD19-depleted stem cell transplant. This receptor was obtained from a male patient between 2 and 15 years old who had a stem cell transplant for chronic granulomatous disease, so the T cells may come from the graft donor. The CDR3 here is CASTPVALETQYF. CDR3 nucleotides: TGTGCCAGCACCCCTGTTGCCCTAGAGACCCAGTACTTC.